This TCR beta chain was sequenced in a study of blood T cells in healthy people across ages. A word on this clonotype: The junction departs from the called germline gene at one end, perhaps through a read error.

The CDR3 contains 13 residues. The germline V gene has CDR1 SEHNR and CDR2 FQNEAQ (reference sequence). A sample-barcoded 5' primer and a J-beta primer mix were used in a second PCR of roughly 6 to 12 cycles. Each CDR3 protein gets one entry after TCRdb re-called the 5' RACE reads with MiXCR. The data show over 1,500,000 distinct CDR3 sequences, about two fifths seen once. The source is a human donor in good health. This rearrangement joins TRBV7-9 to TRBJ1-2, with a possible D match to TRBD1 (5 bases). Sequences were obtained from blood. CDR3 bases: TGTGCCAACAGCTTAGCAGGGCAGCGCGGCTACACCTTC. It yields the protein CANSLAGQRGYTF.